This T cell receptor beta chain originates from a study of blood T cell repertoires in COVID-19. Study-level information: The cDNA or gDNA used as material had been derived from T cells, B-cell-depleted T cells, or PBMCs.

In assigning cohorts, the study relied on participant-reported clinical history. In the original workflow: Nucleated cell number was recorded as an estimate derived from reference gene primer amplification. Some clones are missing from TCRdb's copy, which holds only in-frame ones; the method was immunoSEQ multiplex PCR. V, J and clone size derive from that table, while D and trimming were established from the DNA sequence. Here the sample spans some 170,000 clones, around 84% being singletons. Germline lookup yields CDR1 SNHLY and CDR2 FYNNEI. V trimming: 0 bases; J trimming: 7 bases; junction bases outside the gene matches: 7. CDR3 length: 15 amino acids.

The sequenced sample consisted of PBMCs or T cells enriched from blood (not recorded which). The clonotype originates from a man over 45 who had recovered from COVID-19. The chain joins TRBV2 to TRBJ2-5; 8 nucleotides match TRBD1. Here the CDR3 DNA reads TGTGCCAGCAGTGAAGCCCGACAGGGGTCGGGGACCCAGTACTTC. It is translated as CASSEARQGSGTQYF.